This paragraph reports one T cell receptor beta chain. Its matching antigen is unknown. This record comes from a study of shared clonotypes between healthy human individuals. Whole-study results and caveats: Naive CD4 clonotypes were shared across a few donors at 4.5% to 6%.

With V trimmed by 4 bases and J by 7 bases, 7 bases remained unmatched. The CDR3 has 15 residues. Germline V gene data show CDR1 as SEHNR and CDR2 as FQNEAQ (reference sequence). The table came from immunoSEQ multiplex PCR; TCRdb's copy has only in-frame clones and leaves some out. The table includes about 2.3 million clones, 90% to 95% detected once. The sample taken for sequencing was naive CD4+ T cells from PBMCs. This sample's subset: CD45RA+ positively selected. The V call is TRBV7-9, the J call TRBJ2-7, with 13 bases matching TRBD2. The TCR sequence derives from a man younger than 35 in good health. Some clones in this sample may be carry-over from other donors' samples. CDR3 sequence (DNA): TGTGCCAGCAGCTCAATACTAGCGGGAGGGGGTGAGCAGTACTTC. Translated, it gives CASSSILAGGGEQYF.